Presented here are 21 T cell receptor beta chains from one specimen sequenced in a study of shared clonotypes between healthy human individuals. CD8 cells regarded as naive lacked CD45RO, were positively chosen for CCR7, and omitted terminally differentiated effector memory CD45RA+ cells. Here immunoSEQ multiplex PCR was the method, and the copy in TCRdb shows in-frame clones only, minus some. Seen here are 700,000 to 950,000 clones, about 96% observed once, and the top ten hold about 0.25%. The material sequenced was naive CD8+ T cells sorted from blood. Receptor source: a man aged 30-40 years in good health.

This chain links TRBV5-4 with TRBJ2-7, with 8 bases fitting TRBD1. The CDR3 consists of 14 residues. From germline, CDR1 is SGHNT and CDR2 YYREEE (reference sequence). V lost 2 bases and J lost 3; bases outside the gene matches: 4. The CDR3 reads CASSLTGGNYEQYF. CDR3 DNA sequence: TGTGCCAGCAGCTTAACAGGGGGAAACTACGAGCAGTACTTC.

The chain uses TRBV2 and TRBJ2-5; D ambiguous. Germline V gene data show CDR1 as SNHLY and CDR2 as FYNNEI. The V end was cut by 7 bases, the J end by 5 bases, with 17 bases between. This CDR3 is built from 14 residues. The CDR3 spells CASTSDSPRETQYF. DNA of the CDR3: TGTGCCAGCACCTCAGACTCCCCCCGGGAGACCCAGTACTTC.

The chain employs TRBV7-9 and TRBJ2-7; TRBD1 matches 10 bases. Looked up from germline, CDR1 is SEHNR and CDR2 is FQNEAQ (reference sequence). The CDR3 runs 15 residues. The ends lost 5 bases at V and 5 bases at J; junction bases unmatched: 9. CDR3 loop: CASSPRWGTGDEQYF. The CDR3 DNA reads TGTGCCAGCAGCCCCCGGTGGGGGACAGGGGACGAGCAGTACTTC.

This clone has just one count. This CDR3 reads CASSLGSGYGYTF. The DNA for the CDR3 is TGTGCCAGCAGCTTAGGATCTGGCTATGGCTACACCTTC. The chain joins TRBV7-9 to TRBJ1-2; no clear D gene. The CDR3 is 13 amino acids. Germline V gene lookup returns CDR1 SEHNR and CDR2 FQNEAQ (reference sequence). Trimming removed 1 base at V and 4 bases at J, with 7 bases between.

CDR3 sequence (DNA): TGTGCCAGCAGCTTTCGATACAGCGGGGAGCTGTTTTTT. Its protein is CASSFRYSGELFF. The chain links TRBV7-2 to TRBJ2-2; D unresolved. The CDR3 length is 13 residues. V lost 3 bases to trimming and J lost 7 bases, with 9 bases between them. Looked up from germline, CDR1 is SGHTA and CDR2 is FQGNSA.

The V and J genes are TRBV5-7 and TRBJ2-2; 10 bases are shared with TRBD2. TRBV5-7 is flagged as an ORF with uncertain function. The CDR3 spans 17 residues. V gave up 2 bases and J gave up 7 bases; unmatched junction bases: 11. The CDR3 loop is CASSFNQGTSDNGELFF. In DNA, the CDR3 is TGTGCCAGCAGCTTCAATCAAGGGACTAGCGACAACGGGGAGCTGTTTTTT.

The rearrangement links TRBV13 to TRBJ1-1; 7 nucleotides line up with TRBD1. The CDR3 runs 16 residues. CDR1 PRHDT and CDR2 FYEKMQ come from the germline V gene (reference sequence). J gave up 3 bases and V 3 bases, and 10 bases lay outside the gene matches. The DNA for the CDR3 is TGTGCCAGCAGCTTTTGGGGGCAGGGGGGAGACACTGAAGCTTTCTTT. Translating gives CASSFWGQGGDTEAFF.

The rearrangement uses TRBV7-2 and TRBJ1-2; tentative D call: TRBD1 (5 bases). V was cut by 6 bases and J by 5 bases, with 19 bases left in between. Germline V gene sequence: CDR1 SGHTA, CDR2 FQGNSA. CDR3 length: 15 amino acids. The CDR3 reads CASSPTFGGGYGYTF. The CDR3 DNA sequence: TGTGCCAGCAGTCCAACGTTTGGGGGAGGGTATGGCTACACCTTC.

V gene TRBV11-1 combines with J gene TRBJ2-7; D is possibly TRBD1 (6 bases). Germline CDR1 and CDR2: SGHAT and FQDESV (reference sequence). This CDR3 contains 14 residues. Deletions cut 5 bases from V and 4 bases from J, with 15 bases between. The CDR3 DNA reads as TGTGCCAGCAGCCTATCTACAGGGCAGTACGAGCAGTACTTC. As protein: CASSLSTGQYEQYF.

The chain has TRBV5-4 and TRBJ2-2, with D possibly matching TRBD1 (5 bases). The CDR3 length is 14 residues. Germline CDR1 reads SGHNT; CDR2 reads YYREEE (reference sequence). V was trimmed by 0 bases and J by 5 bases, leaving 8 bases between them. CDR3 region: CASSLATETGELFF. The DNA of the CDR3 is TGTGCCAGCAGCTTGGCGACAGAGACCGGGGAGCTGTTTTTT.

The chain recombines TRBV19 with TRBJ2-7; no clear D gene. This CDR3 spans 11 amino acids. Trimming stripped 5 bases from V and 7 bases from J, with 9 bases between. CDR1 and CDR2 (germline): LNHDA, SQIVND (reference sequence). CDR3 nucleotide sequence: TGTGCCAGTAGTCAAGTCGGGGAGCAGTACTTC. Protein product: CASSQVGEQYF.

The chain is built from TRBV4-2 and TRBJ1-1; no clear D. The CDR3 is 12 amino acids. Germline CDR1 and CDR2: LGHNA and YNFKEQ. The germline V and J ends were trimmed by 0 bases and 7 bases, with 6 bases remaining between them. The CDR3 nucleotides read TGTGCCAGCAGCCAAGATATCAGTGAAGCTTTCTTT. Residues: CASSQDISEAFF.

V and J are TRBV30 and TRBJ2-7, with 9 bases lining up with TRBD2. CDR3 size: 14 residues. V trimming: 0 bases; J trimming: 4 bases; junction bases outside the gene matches: 4. CDR1 is GTSNPN and CDR2 is SVGIG in the germline V gene (reference sequence). CDR3 sequence: CAWSVSAGGYEQYF. The DNA for the CDR3 is TGTGCCTGGAGTGTATCCGCGGGAGGGTACGAGCAGTACTTC.

This sequence joins TRBV5-1 and TRBJ2-2; maybe TRBD2 (6 bases). The CDR3 extends over 18 amino acids. Germline CDR1 reads SGHRS; CDR2 reads YFSETQ. The V end was cut by 2 bases, the J end by 7 bases, with 24 bases between. CDR3 protein: CASSLNSGRERFHGELFF. DNA of the CDR3: TGCGCCAGCAGCTTAAATTCCGGACGGGAGAGGTTTCACGGGGAGCTGTTTTTT. Complete variable domain (other parts from reference TRBV5-1 and TRBJ2-2): KAGVTQTPRYLIKTRGQQVTLSCSPISGHRSVSWYQQTPGQGLQFLFEYFSETQRNKGNFPGRFSGRQFSNSRSEMNVSTLELGDSALYLCASSLNSGRERFHGELFFGEGSRLTVL.

The gene calls are TRBV27 and TRBJ2-5; maybe TRBD1 (5 bases). Deletions cut 3 bases from V and 4 bases from J, with 21 bases between. The CDR3 contains 17 residues. The germline gives CDR1 MNHEY, CDR2 SMNVEV (reference sequence). CDR3 DNA: TGTGCCAGCAGTTTGTTAGGGGATGAACGGTGGGGAGAGACCCAGTACTTC. Its protein product is CASSLLGDERWGETQYF.

This chain uses TRBV7-9 with TRBJ1-1, with 7 bases identical to TRBD1. The CDR3 length is 16 residues. Germline V lookup: CDR1 SEHNR, CDR2 FQNEAQ (reference sequence). Germline trimming cut 4 bases from V and 0 bases from J; bases unmatched to any gene: 8. The DNA of the CDR3 is TGTGCCAGCAGCTACGATAATACAGGGGTGAACACTGAAGCTTTCTTT. As protein: CASSYDNTGVNTEAFF.

The chain employs TRBV27 and TRBJ2-2, with D hard to call. CDR1 is MNHEY and CDR2 is SMNVEV in the germline V gene (reference sequence). V lost 7 bases, J lost 6 bases, and 12 bases lay in between. This CDR3 contains 13 residues. The CDR3 DNA sequence: TGTGCCAGCAAAGGTGATTTCGCCGGGGAGCTGTTTTTT. Amino acids: CASKGDFAGELFF.

The J gene is TRBJ2-1, the V gene TRBV4-2; possible D gene TRBD2, 5 bases. Germline CDR1 reads LGHNA; CDR2 reads YNFKEQ. The CDR3 runs to 14 residues. Deletions cut 3 bases from V and 10 bases from J, with 16 bases between. The CDR3 loop is CASSHPKDWPEQFF. Here the CDR3 DNA reads TGTGCCAGCAGCCACCCCAAGGACTGGCCCGAGCAGTTCTTC.

Points on this clone: Additional DNA sequences in this sample encode the identical CDR3. The rearrangement uses TRBV5-1 and TRBJ2-2, with unresolved D. The CDR3 runs to 13 residues. The ends were cut back, 0 bases at V and 6 bases at J, with 6 bases in the middle. CDR1 is SGHRS and CDR2 is YFSETQ in the germline V gene. The CDR3 DNA sequence: TGCGCCAGCAGCTTGGCTGGTCCCGGGGAGCTGTTTTTT. It encodes CASSLAGPGELFF. The variable domain in full, with the rest retrieved from reference TRBV5-1 and TRBJ2-2, is KAGVTQTPRYLIKTRGQQVTLSCSPISGHRSVSWYQQTPGQGLQFLFEYFSETQRNKGNFPGRFSGRQFSNSRSEMNVSTLELGDSALYLCASSLAGPGELFFGEGSRLTVL.

V is TRBV7-9 and J is TRBJ2-7; 8 positions agree with TRBD1. Germline CDR1 SEHNR, CDR2 FQNEAQ (reference sequence). The CDR3 loop spans 15 amino acids. With V trimmed by 4 bases and J by 5 bases, 10 bases remained unmatched. The CDR3 DNA is TGTGCCAGCAGCTCCGAGCGACGGACAGGGAACGAGCAGTACTTC. Translation gives CASSSERRTGNEQYF.

The V call is TRBV11-2, the J call TRBJ2-7, with D possibly being TRBD2 (5 bases). The CDR3 has 15 residues. Germline V lookup: CDR1 SGHAT, CDR2 FQNNGV. Deletions cut 1 base from V and 0 bases from J, with 10 bases between. The CDR3 DNA follows: TGTGCCAGCAGCTTAGGTAGAGGGTTCTCCTACGAGCAGTACTTC. As protein: CASSLGRGFSYEQYF.